This TCR beta chain was recovered during a study of T cells in women clearing cervical HPV infection. Looking at the study overall: Controls' single incident HPV16 infection cleared within 12 months without precancer.

Some clones are missing from TCRdb's copy, which holds only in-frame ones; the method was immunoSEQ multiplex PCR. The ten most abundant clones cover 0.8% to 1% of a sample with under 50,000 clones. The specimen was blood buffy coat. The TCR sequence derives from a woman between 18 and 75 years old with a cervical HPV16 infection that either progressed to CIN3+ or cleared (not recorded which).

The sequenced CDR3 bases are TGCGCCAGCAGCTCCAAGACAGGGGGAACTGAA. Translating gives CASSSKTGGTE. The whole CDR3 sequence reads CASSSKTGGTEAFF. The rearrangement uses TRBV5-1 and TRBJ1-1; TRBD1 matches at 9 bases. The CDR3 end falls 3 residues outside the read, so it is completed with the germline J gene. V gave up 3 bases and J gave up 5 bases; unmatched junction bases: 5. CDR3 length: 14 amino acids. Germline loops: CDR1 SGHRS, CDR2 YFSETQ.